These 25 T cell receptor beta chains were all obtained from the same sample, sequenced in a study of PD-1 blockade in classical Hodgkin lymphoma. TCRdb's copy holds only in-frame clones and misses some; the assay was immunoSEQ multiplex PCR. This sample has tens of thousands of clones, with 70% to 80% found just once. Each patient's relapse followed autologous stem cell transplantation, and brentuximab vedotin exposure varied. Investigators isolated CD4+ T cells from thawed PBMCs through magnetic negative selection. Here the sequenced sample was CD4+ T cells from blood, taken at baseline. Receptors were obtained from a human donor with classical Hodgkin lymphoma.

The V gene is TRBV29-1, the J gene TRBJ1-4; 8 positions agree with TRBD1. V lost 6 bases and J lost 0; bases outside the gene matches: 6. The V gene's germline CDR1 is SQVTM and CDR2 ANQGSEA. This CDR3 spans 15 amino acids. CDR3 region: CSVAGTGATNEKLFF. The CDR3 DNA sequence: TGCAGCGTAGCCGGGACAGGCGCAACTAATGAAAAACTGTTTTTT.

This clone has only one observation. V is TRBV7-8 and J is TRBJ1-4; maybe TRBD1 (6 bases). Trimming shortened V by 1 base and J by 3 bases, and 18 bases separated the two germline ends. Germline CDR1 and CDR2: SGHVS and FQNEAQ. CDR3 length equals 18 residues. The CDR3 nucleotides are TGTGCCAGCAGCTTAGTTGGCCAGGGGCTTTCACCTAATGAAAAACTGTTTTTT. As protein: CASSLVGQGLSPNEKLFF.

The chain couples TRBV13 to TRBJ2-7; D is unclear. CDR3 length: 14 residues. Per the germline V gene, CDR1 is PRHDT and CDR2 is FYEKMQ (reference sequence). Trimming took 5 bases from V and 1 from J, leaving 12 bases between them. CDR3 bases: TGTGCCAGCAGCCCTTCGGGCCCTTCCTACGAGCAGTACTTC. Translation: CASSPSGPSYEQYF.

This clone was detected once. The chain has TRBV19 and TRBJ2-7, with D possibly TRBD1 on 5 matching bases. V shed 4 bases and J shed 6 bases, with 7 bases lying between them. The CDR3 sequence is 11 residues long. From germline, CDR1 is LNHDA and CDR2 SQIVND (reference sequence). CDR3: CASSTQGEQYF. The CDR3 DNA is TGTGCCAGTAGTACCCAGGGCGAGCAGTACTTC.

The CDR3, as DNA: TGTGCCAGCAGCTCCGACGGAGGCTGGACCGACACTGAAGCTTTCTTT. Translated, it gives CASSSDGGWTDTEAFF. The chain is built from TRBV11-1 and TRBJ1-1; D call uncertain. V lost 4 bases, J lost 3 bases, and 18 bases lay in between. Germline V gene lookup returns CDR1 SGHAT and CDR2 FQDESV (reference sequence). The CDR3 contains 16 residues.

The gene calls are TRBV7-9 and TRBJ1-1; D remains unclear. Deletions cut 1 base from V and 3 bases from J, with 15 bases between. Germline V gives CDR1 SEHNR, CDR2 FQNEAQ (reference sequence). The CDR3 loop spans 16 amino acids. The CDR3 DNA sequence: TGTGCCAGCAGCTTAGATCTTGGCGGCGGGTACACTGAAGCTTTCTTT. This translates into CASSLDLGGGYTEAFF.

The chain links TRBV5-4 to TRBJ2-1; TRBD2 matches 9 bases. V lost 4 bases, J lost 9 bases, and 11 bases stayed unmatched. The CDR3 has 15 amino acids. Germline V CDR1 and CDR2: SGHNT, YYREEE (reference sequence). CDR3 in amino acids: CASSPPAGGDGEQFF. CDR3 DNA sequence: TGTGCCAGCAGCCCCCCAGCGGGGGGAGACGGTGAGCAGTTCTTC.

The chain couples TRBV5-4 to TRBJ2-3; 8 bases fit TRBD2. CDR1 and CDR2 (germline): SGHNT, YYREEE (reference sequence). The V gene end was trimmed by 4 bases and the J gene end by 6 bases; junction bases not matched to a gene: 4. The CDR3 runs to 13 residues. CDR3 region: CASSRPGGDTQYF. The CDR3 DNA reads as TGTGCCAGCAGCCGGCCGGGAGGGGATACGCAGTATTTT.

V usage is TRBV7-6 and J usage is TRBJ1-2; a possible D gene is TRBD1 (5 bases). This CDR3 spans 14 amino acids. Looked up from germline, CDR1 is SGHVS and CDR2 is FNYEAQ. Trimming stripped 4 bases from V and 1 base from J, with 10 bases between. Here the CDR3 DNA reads TGTGCCAGCAGCTCGGACACGATTAACTATGGCTACACCTTC. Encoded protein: CASSSDTINYGYTF.

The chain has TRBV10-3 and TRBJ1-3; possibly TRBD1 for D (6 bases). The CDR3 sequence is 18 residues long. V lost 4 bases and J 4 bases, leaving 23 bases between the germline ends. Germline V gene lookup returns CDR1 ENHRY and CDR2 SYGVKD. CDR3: CAISGNVEGGQVGNTIYF. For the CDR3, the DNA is TGTGCCATCAGTGGTAACGTTGAGGGGGGGCAGGTCGGAAACACCATATATTTT.

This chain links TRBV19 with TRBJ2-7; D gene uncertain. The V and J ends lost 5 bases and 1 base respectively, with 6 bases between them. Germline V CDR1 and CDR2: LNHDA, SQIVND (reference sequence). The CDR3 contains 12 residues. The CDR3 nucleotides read TGTGCCAGTAGTCGCGGTTCCTACGAGCAGTACTTC. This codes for CASSRGSYEQYF.

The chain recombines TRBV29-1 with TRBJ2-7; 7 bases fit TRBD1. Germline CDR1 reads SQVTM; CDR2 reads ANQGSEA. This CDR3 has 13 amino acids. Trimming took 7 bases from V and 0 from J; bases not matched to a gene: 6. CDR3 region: CSGIRDSSYEQYF. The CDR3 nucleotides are TGCAGCGGAATCCGGGACAGCTCCTACGAGCAGTACTTC.

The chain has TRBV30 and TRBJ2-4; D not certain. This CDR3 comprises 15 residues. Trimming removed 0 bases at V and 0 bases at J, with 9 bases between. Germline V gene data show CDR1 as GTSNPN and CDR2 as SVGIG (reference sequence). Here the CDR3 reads CAWSVPLIAKNIQYF. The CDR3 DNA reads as TGTGCCTGGAGTGTACCACTGATAGCCAAAAACATTCAGTACTTC. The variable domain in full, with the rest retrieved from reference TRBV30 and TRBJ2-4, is SQTIHQWPATLVQPVGSPLSLECTVEGTSNPNLYWYRQAAGRGLQLLFYSVGIGQISSEVPQNLSASRPQDRQFILSSKKLLLSDSGFYLCAWSVPLIAKNIQYFGAGTRLSVL.

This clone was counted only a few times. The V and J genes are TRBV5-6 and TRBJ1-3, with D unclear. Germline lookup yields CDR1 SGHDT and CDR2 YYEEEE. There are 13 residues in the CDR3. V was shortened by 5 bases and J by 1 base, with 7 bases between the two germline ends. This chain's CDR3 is CASRRVSGNTIYF. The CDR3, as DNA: TGTGCCAGCAGGCGGGTTTCTGGAAACACCATATATTTT.

As DNA, the CDR3 is TGTGCCAGCAGCGAAACAGGGAGCTATCAGCCCCAGCATTTT. This sequence encodes CASSETGSYQPQHF. The chain uses TRBV9 and TRBJ1-5; possible D gene TRBD1, 6 bases. Germline assignment: CDR1 SGDLS and CDR2 YYNGEE. This CDR3 has 14 amino acids. V was cut by 3 bases and J by 5 bases, with 12 bases left in between.

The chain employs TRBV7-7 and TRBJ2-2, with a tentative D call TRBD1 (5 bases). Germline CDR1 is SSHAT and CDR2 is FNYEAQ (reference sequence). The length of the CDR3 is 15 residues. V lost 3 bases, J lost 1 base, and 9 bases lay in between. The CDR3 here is CASSFAGLNTGELFF. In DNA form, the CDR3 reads TGTGCCAGCAGCTTTGCAGGGCTGAACACCGGGGAGCTGTTTTTT.

For the CDR3, the DNA is TGTGCCAGCAGCTTATCGAGCGGGGGGGCCAATACGCAGTATTTT. Protein product: CASSLSSGGANTQYF. The chain recombines TRBV7-2 with TRBJ2-3, with TRBD2 matching 10 bases. V lost 2 bases to trimming and J lost 7 bases; unmatched junction nucleotides: 6. The CDR3 runs 15 residues. Germline CDR1 SGHTA, CDR2 FQGNSA.

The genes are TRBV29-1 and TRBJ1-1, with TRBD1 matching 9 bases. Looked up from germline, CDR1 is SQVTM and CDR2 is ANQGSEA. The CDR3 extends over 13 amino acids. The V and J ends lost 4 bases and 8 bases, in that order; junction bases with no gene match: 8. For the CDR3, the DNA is TGCAGCGTTGGATTGGGGACAGGGCTCGAAGCTTTCTTT. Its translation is CSVGLGTGLEAFF.

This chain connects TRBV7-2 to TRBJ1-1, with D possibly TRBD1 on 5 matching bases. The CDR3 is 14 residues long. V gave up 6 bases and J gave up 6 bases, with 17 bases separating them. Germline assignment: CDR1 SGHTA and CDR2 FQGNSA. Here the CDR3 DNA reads TGTGCCAGCAGGACGGAAGGGGCAATGGCTGAAGCTTTCTTT. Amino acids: CASRTEGAMAEAFF.

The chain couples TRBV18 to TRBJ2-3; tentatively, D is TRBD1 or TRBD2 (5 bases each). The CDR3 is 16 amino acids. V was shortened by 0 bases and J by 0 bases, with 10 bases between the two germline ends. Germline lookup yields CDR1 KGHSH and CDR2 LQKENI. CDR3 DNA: TGTGCCAGCTCACCACCCTGGGGGTTTAGCACAGATACGCAGTATTTT. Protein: CASSPPWGFSTDTQYF.

The CDR3 region has the DNA TGTGCCAGCAGCACCACAGGGGTTCAAGAGACCCAGTACTTC. Residues: CASSTTGVQETQYF. The chain joins TRBV7-3 to TRBJ2-5, with TRBD1 identical over 7 bases. The J segment lost 2 bases and the V segment lost 5 bases, leaving 5 bases of the junction unmatched. Looked up from germline, CDR1 is SGHTA and CDR2 is FQGTGA. The CDR3 extends over 14 amino acids.

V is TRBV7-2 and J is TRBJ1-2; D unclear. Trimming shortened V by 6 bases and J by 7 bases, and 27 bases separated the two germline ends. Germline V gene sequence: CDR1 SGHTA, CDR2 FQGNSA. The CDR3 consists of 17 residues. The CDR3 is CASRKSTGDGSLAGYTF. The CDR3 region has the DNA TGTGCCAGCAGGAAGAGTACCGGAGACGGCTCGCTTGCTGGCTACACCTTC.

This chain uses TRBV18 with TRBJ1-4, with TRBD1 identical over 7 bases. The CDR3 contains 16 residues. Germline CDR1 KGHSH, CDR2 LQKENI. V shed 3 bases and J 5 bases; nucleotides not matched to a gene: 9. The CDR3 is CASSPQGRGVNEKLFF. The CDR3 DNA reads TGTGCCAGCTCACCCCAGGGCAGGGGGGTGAATGAAAAACTGTTTTTT.

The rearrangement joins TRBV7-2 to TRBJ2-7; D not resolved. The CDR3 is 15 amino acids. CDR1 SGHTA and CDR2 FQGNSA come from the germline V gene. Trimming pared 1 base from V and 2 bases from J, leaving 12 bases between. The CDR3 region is CASSLGGTLTYEQYF. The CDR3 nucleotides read TGTGCCAGCAGCTTAGGCGGCACCCTAACCTACGAGCAGTACTTC.

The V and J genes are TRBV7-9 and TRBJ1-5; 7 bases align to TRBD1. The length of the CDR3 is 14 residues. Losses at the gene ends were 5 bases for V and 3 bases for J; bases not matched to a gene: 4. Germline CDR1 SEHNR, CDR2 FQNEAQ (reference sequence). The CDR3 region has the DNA TGTGCCAGCAGCGTGGGACAGTTCAATCAGCCCCAGCATTTT. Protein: CASSVGQFNQPQHF.